Following are 12 T cell receptor beta chains from one sample sequenced in a study of T cell responses to AZD1222 COVID-19 vaccine. Method: immunoSEQ multiplex PCR; TCRdb's copy keeps in-frame clones and lacks some. The sample has some 120,000 clones, approximately 90% seen once. The sequencing used peripheral blood, collected on day 0 of AZD1222 vaccination. The receptors were gathered from an adult in good health.

To note about this clone: The sample contains more than one DNA sequence encoding this CDR3. The J gene is TRBJ2-1, the V gene TRBV9, with 7 bases aligning to TRBD2. Germline V gene sequence: CDR1 SGDLS, CDR2 YYNGEE. J was trimmed by 1 base and V by 0 bases; bases with no gene match: 4. There are 16 residues in the CDR3. The CDR3 region has the DNA TGTGCCAGCAGCGTAGGCGGGAGTGGGTCCTACAATGAGCAGTTCTTC. Translating it yields CASSVGGSGSYNEQFF.

V gene TRBV27 combines with J gene TRBJ2-3; no reliable D call. V lost 6 bases and J lost 3, with 10 bases in between. Germline V gene sequence: CDR1 MNHEY, CDR2 SMNVEV (reference sequence). The length of the CDR3 is 13 residues. CDR3 DNA sequence: TGTGCCAGCAGCCGCTGGCCAACAGATACGCAGTATTTT. It codes for CASSRWPTDTQYF.

This chain uses TRBV7-9 with TRBJ2-7; TRBD2 might be the D (6 bases). Trimming cost V 5 bases and J 0 bases, with 20 bases left between them. Germline V gene lookup returns CDR1 SEHNR and CDR2 FQNEAQ (reference sequence). The CDR3 has 17 residues. Written as DNA, the CDR3 is TGTGCCAGCAGCCAAGTAGGCATTGGGGGACTCTCCTACGAGCAGTACTTC. Translating gives CASSQVGIGGLSYEQYF.

The rearrangement links TRBV19 to TRBJ1-5; 7 bases align to TRBD1. CDR1 is LNHDA and CDR2 is SQIVND in the germline V gene (reference sequence). J gave up 0 bases and V 6 bases, and 2 bases lay outside the gene matches. CDR3 length: 14 residues. The CDR3 loop is CASSGTASNQPQHF. Here the CDR3 DNA reads TGTGCCAGTAGCGGGACAGCTAGCAATCAGCCCCAGCATTTT.

This chain connects TRBV9 to TRBJ2-1; unclear D gene. The CDR3 is made up of 10 amino acids. The V gene's germline CDR1 is SGDLS and CDR2 YYNGEE. V was trimmed by 4 bases and J by 8 bases, leaving 4 bases between them. This chain's CDR3 is CASSPHEQFF. DNA of the CDR3: TGTGCCAGCAGCCCTCATGAGCAGTTCTTC.

V and J are TRBV2 and TRBJ2-7; D remains ambiguous. The CDR3 totals 14 residues. Germline CDR1 is SNHLY and CDR2 is FYNNEI. V was clipped by 3 bases and J by 2 bases, with 11 bases between them. CDR3 protein: CASSDVGFPYEQYF. The CDR3 DNA follows: TGTGCCAGCAGTGACGTTGGGTTCCCCTACGAGCAGTACTTC.

The chain recombines TRBV19 with TRBJ1-4, with D maybe TRBD1 (6 bases). CDR1 is LNHDA and CDR2 is SQIVND in the germline V gene (reference sequence). The CDR3 loop spans 12 amino acids. Trimming removed 5 bases from V and 7 bases from J, with 8 bases in between. CDR3 DNA sequence: TGTGCCAGTAGTCCCAGGGGTGAAAAACTGTTTTTT. Amino acid sequence: CASSPRGEKLFF. Together with reference TRBV19 and TRBJ1-4, the CDR3 gives the full variable domain: DGGITQSPKYLFRKEGQNVTLSCEQNLNHDAMYWYRQDPGQGLRLIYYSQIVNDFQKGDIAEGYSVSREKKESFPLTVTSAQKNPTAFYLCASSPRGEKLFFGSGTQLSVL.

The chain couples TRBV25-1 to TRBJ2-2, with D perhaps being TRBD1 or TRBD2 (5 bases each). The CDR3 length is 15 residues. Germline CDR1 MGHDK, CDR2 SYGVNS. V lost 4 bases to trimming and J lost 3 bases, with 12 bases between them. The CDR3 reads CASSGGPRDTGELFF. CDR3 DNA: TGTGCCAGCAGTGGGGGACCCCGAGACACCGGGGAGCTGTTTTTT.

The chain is built from TRBV19 and TRBJ2-7; 7 bases line up with TRBD2. Germline V gene lookup returns CDR1 LNHDA and CDR2 SQIVND (reference sequence). This CDR3 contains 14 residues. Trimming at V came to 5 bases and at J to 5 bases, leaving 9 bases not matched to a gene. The CDR3 DNA sequence: TGTGCCAGTAGTGCTAGACTAGCTGGGAACGAGCAGTACTTC. Translating it yields CASSARLAGNEQYF.

The gene calls are TRBV6-2 or TRBV6-3 and TRBJ1-2, with 7 bases matching TRBD1. V shed 6 bases and J 8 bases; nucleotides not matched to a gene: 12. CDR1 is MNHEY and CDR2 is SVGEGT in the germline V gene. This CDR3 has 14 residues. CDR3 in DNA: TGTGCCAGCAGCCCGGGACAGAGAACTGGGGGCTACACCTTC. As protein: CASSPGQRTGGYTF.

The chain combines TRBV13 with TRBJ2-7; D is perhaps TRBD1 (7 bases). The CDR3 contains 13 residues. The germline V gene has CDR1 PRHDT and CDR2 FYEKMQ (reference sequence). Trimming took off 5 bases at V and 5 bases at J, with 13 bases between the two ends. CDR3 DNA sequence: TGTGCCAGCAGCCTGACAGGGAGGCACGAGCAGTACTTC. This sequence encodes CASSLTGRHEQYF.

This clone appeared a few times. V is TRBV10-1 and J is TRBJ2-7, with 9 bases that match TRBD1. J was trimmed by 0 bases and V by 5 bases; bases with no gene match: 5. Germline V gene data show CDR1 as WNHNN and CDR2 as SYGVQD (reference sequence). CDR3 length: 15 residues. The CDR3 nucleotides are TGCGCCAGCAGTCGGGACAGGGCGAGCTCCTACGAGCAGTACTTC. The encoded protein is CASSRDRASSYEQYF.